The 23 T cell receptor beta chains listed next were all sequenced from one sample in a study of T cell responses to AZD1222 COVID-19 vaccine. Only in-frame clones appear in the TCRdb table, and some are missing; sequencing was by immunoSEQ multiplex PCR. In the table there are approximately 150,000 clones, 93% of which are singletons. Sequenced material: peripheral blood, taken on day 0 of AZD1222 vaccination. The receptors derive from an adult in good health.

The chain employs TRBV7-9 and TRBJ1-5; 7 bases are a match to TRBD1. The CDR3 has 15 amino acids. J was trimmed by 6 bases and V by 6 bases; bases with no gene match: 11. Germline CDR1 and CDR2: SEHNR and FQNEAQ (reference sequence). CDR3 loop: CASSGTGQVGQPQHF. The CDR3, as DNA: TGTGCCAGCAGTGGAACCGGACAGGTTGGTCAGCCCCAGCATTTT.

This chain connects TRBV28 to TRBJ2-7, with 7 bases identical to TRBD1. CDR1 is MDHEN and CDR2 is SYDVKM in the germline V gene. Trimming cost V 6 bases and J 7 bases; bases outside gene matches: 12. The CDR3 spans 14 residues. The DNA for the CDR3 is TGTGCCAGCAGCTGGGACAGTGTTCTGGGGGAGCAGTACTTC. Translated, it gives CASSWDSVLGEQYF.

In its sample, this clone was seen once. J is TRBJ1-2 and V is TRBV7-3; 10 bases agree with TRBD1. The junction had 8 bases not matched to a gene; V was cut back by 4 bases and J by 6 bases. Germline V gene sequence: CDR1 SGHTA, CDR2 FQGTGA. The CDR3 is 15 residues long. The CDR3 region is CASSSTDRGLDGYTF. DNA of the CDR3: TGTGCCAGCAGCTCAACGGACAGGGGGTTGGATGGCTACACCTTC.

The chain uses TRBV30 and TRBJ1-2; D remains ambiguous. The CDR3 runs 14 residues. V shed 0 bases and J shed 3 bases, with 11 bases lying between them. CDR1 and CDR2 (germline): GTSNPN, SVGIG (reference sequence). The chain's CDR3 is CAWSVSGSDYGYTF. The DNA of the CDR3 is TGTGCCTGGAGTGTATCGGGTTCGGACTATGGCTACACCTTC.

The rearrangement uses TRBV30 and TRBJ1-1; D is ambiguous. Looked up from germline, CDR1 is GTSNPN and CDR2 is SVGIG (reference sequence). CDR3 length: 12 amino acids. V was trimmed by 0 bases and J by 4 bases, leaving 6 bases between them. The CDR3 here is CAWSVFGTEAFF. Here the CDR3 DNA reads TGTGCCTGGAGTGTATTCGGCACTGAAGCTTTCTTT. The variable domain in full, completed from reference TRBV30 and TRBJ1-1, reads SQTIHQWPATLVQPVGSPLSLECTVEGTSNPNLYWYRQAAGRGLQLLFYSVGIGQISSEVPQNLSASRPQDRQFILSSKKLLLSDSGFYLCAWSVFGTEAFFGQGTRLTVV.

This clone was seen just once. The gene calls are TRBV7-2 and TRBJ2-7; 7 positions agree with TRBD1. Germline assignment: CDR1 SGHTA and CDR2 FQGNSA. V dropped 6 bases and J dropped 3; count of bases not matched to a gene: 5. This CDR3 region has 13 residues. The DNA for the CDR3 is TGTGCCAGCAGATTGACAGGGAGCTACGAGCAGTACTTC. Its translation is CASRLTGSYEQYF.

The chain has TRBV7-3 and TRBJ2-1, with 10 bases identical to TRBD2. The CDR3 extends over 14 amino acids. V was clipped by 0 bases and J by 10 bases; unmatched bases: 3. Looked up from germline, CDR1 is SGHTA and CDR2 is FQGTGA. The CDR3, as DNA: TGTGCCAGCAGCTTAACGGCTAGCGGGGGCGAGCAGTTCTTC. As protein: CASSLTASGGEQFF.

The chain joins TRBV7-8 to TRBJ2-7; D unresolved. In germline, CDR1 is SGHVS, CDR2 FQNEAQ. V dropped 1 base and J dropped 4 bases, with 17 bases sitting between them. The CDR3 loop spans 16 amino acids. The CDR3 reads CASSLGMAQVGYEQYF. Written as DNA, the CDR3 is TGTGCCAGCAGCTTAGGGATGGCGCAGGTAGGGTACGAGCAGTACTTC.

The rearrangement uses TRBV10-3 and TRBJ1-5; possibly TRBD1 for D (5 bases). Germline lookup yields CDR1 ENHRY and CDR2 SYGVKD. The CDR3 contains 17 residues. V gave up 1 base and J gave up 0 bases, with 13 bases separating them. The chain's CDR3 is CAISEFQGGNSNQPQHF. CDR3 nucleotides: TGTGCCATCAGTGAGTTTCAGGGCGGGAATAGCAATCAGCCCCAGCATTTT.

The V and J genes are TRBV6-6 and TRBJ1-3; D remains unclear. Germline CDR1 reads MNHNY; CDR2 reads SVGAGI (reference sequence). The CDR3 spans 14 residues. V gave up 5 bases and J gave up 0 bases, with 8 bases separating them. The CDR3 DNA reads as TGTGCCAGCAGTCCGGGTGGCTCTGGAAACACCATATATTTT. It specifies CASSPGGSGNTIYF.

Remarks on this clone: At one of its ends the junction is not consistent with the germline gene, which may arise from a read error. The chain carries TRBV19 and TRBJ2-6; D is ambiguous. The CDR3 covers 15 residues. Germline V gives CDR1 LNHDA, CDR2 SQIVND (reference sequence). The CDR3 bases are TGTGCTAGTAGAGAGTGGGGCTCTGGGGCCAACGTCCTGACTTTC. Translation: CASREWGSGANVLTF.

The chain carries TRBV13 and TRBJ1-1; TRBD1 is a possible D gene (5 bases). Trimming left V 1 base short and J 1 base short, with 10 bases between. CDR3 length equals 15 residues. Per the germline V gene, CDR1 is PRHDT and CDR2 is FYEKMQ (reference sequence). The CDR3 sequence: CASSLEGAENTEAFF. The CDR3 bases are TGTGCCAGCAGCTTAGAAGGGGCAGAGAACACTGAAGCTTTCTTT.

The CDR3 DNA follows: TGTGCCAGCAACCCTGCGACAGGGGTGAACACTGAAGCTTTCTTT. It translates to CASNPATGVNTEAFF. V and J are TRBV27 and TRBJ1-1; 8 bases line up with TRBD1. The V gene's germline CDR1 is MNHEY and CDR2 SMNVEV (reference sequence). This CDR3 spans 15 amino acids. V dropped 7 bases and J dropped 0; count of bases not matched to a gene: 7.

This chain joins TRBV7-2 and TRBJ1-1; D ambiguous. V was shortened by 5 bases and J by 1 base, with 11 bases between the two germline ends. The CDR3 extends over 14 amino acids. Germline V gives CDR1 SGHTA, CDR2 FQGNSA. In DNA, the CDR3 is TGTGCCAGCAGCCTAGGGCGCTCGAACACTGAAGCTTTCTTT. Translating it yields CASSLGRSNTEAFF.

The V call is TRBV30, the J call TRBJ1-2; D perhaps matches TRBD1 (5 bases). V shed 8 bases and J shed 8 bases, with 18 bases lying between them. Germline CDR1 is GTSNPN and CDR2 is SVGIG (reference sequence). The CDR3 has 12 residues. Here the CDR3 DNA reads TGTGCCCTTCAGACCGCCGGGGACGGCTACACCTTC. Its protein is CALQTAGDGYTF.

This sequence joins TRBV19 and TRBJ2-3; TRBD1 matches 10 bases. The length of the CDR3 is 15 residues. The J segment lost 4 bases and the V segment lost 7 bases, leaving 8 bases of the junction unmatched. Germline values: CDR1 LNHDA, CDR2 SQIVND (reference sequence). CDR3 nucleotide sequence: TGTGCCAGTAATATCCCGGGACAGGGGCCAGATACGCAGTATTTT. Its translation is CASNIPGQGPDTQYF.

V gene TRBV27 combines with J gene TRBJ1-6; D ambiguous. The V gene lost 8 bases and the J gene lost 5 bases, with 16 bases spanning the gap. The CDR3 has 15 residues. Germline-derived CDR1 and CDR2 are MNHEY and SMNVEV (reference sequence). The CDR3 DNA reads TGTGCCAGCGGGAAACTTCAGACTAATAATTCACCCCTCCACTTT. Protein: CASGKLQTNNSPLHF.

The genes are TRBV4-1 and TRBJ1-2; 7 bases match TRBD1. Germline CDR1 is MGHRA and CDR2 is YSYEKL. This CDR3 region has 13 residues. V gave up 1 base and J gave up 8 bases; unmatched junction bases: 4. The CDR3 DNA is TGCGCCAGCAGCCAAGTTCCACAGGGGGGCTACACCTTC. Amino acids: CASSQVPQGGYTF.

This rearrangement joins TRBV6-5 to TRBJ1-6, with 7 bases that match TRBD1. Germline V CDR1 and CDR2: MNHEY, SVGAGI. The J segment lost 8 bases and the V segment lost 6 bases, leaving 4 bases of the junction unmatched. CDR3 length equals 13 residues. CDR3 region: CASRIDRDSPLHF. DNA of the CDR3: TGTGCCAGCAGAATCGACAGGGATTCACCCCTCCACTTT.

The rearrangement joins TRBV19 to TRBJ1-5, with 7 nucleotides matching TRBD1. J lost 4 bases, V lost 4 bases, and 4 bases had no gene match. CDR1 LNHDA and CDR2 SQIVND come from the germline V gene (reference sequence). This CDR3 spans 14 amino acids. The CDR3 reads CASSRGQTNQPQHF. For the CDR3, the DNA is TGTGCCAGTAGTAGGGGACAGACTAATCAGCCCCAGCATTTT.

This chain links TRBV19 with TRBJ2-1; 9 nucleotides match TRBD2. V trimming: 10 bases; J trimming: 0 bases; junction bases outside the gene matches: 7. The CDR3 runs to 15 residues. In germline, CDR1 is LNHDA, CDR2 SQIVND (reference sequence). CDR3 DNA sequence: TGTGCCACCAAGATTAGCGGGAGCTCCTACAATGAGCAGTTCTTC. It specifies CATKISGSSYNEQFF.

This chain connects TRBV9 to TRBJ1-2, with unresolved D. The V end lost 0 bases, the J end lost 0 bases, and 12 bases lay between the germline ends. Germline lookup yields CDR1 SGDLS and CDR2 YYNGEE. The CDR3 consists of 16 residues. The CDR3 DNA reads as TGTGCCAGCAGCGTAGCTGCCGGGCCAACTAACTATGGCTACACCTTC. Translation: CASSVAAGPTNYGYTF. The full variable domain, its missing parts supplied by reference TRBV9 and TRBJ1-2, is DSGVTQTPKHLITATGQRVTLRCSPRSGDLSVYWYQQSLDQGLQFLIQYYNGEERAKGNILERFSAQQFPDLHSELNLSSLELGDSALYFCASSVAAGPTNYGYTFGSGTRLTVV.

The chain couples TRBV14 to TRBJ1-1, with a weak D call TRBD1 (5 bases). V lost 4 bases to trimming and J lost 3 bases, with 12 bases between them. CDR3 length: 14 residues. Germline assignment: CDR1 SGHDN and CDR2 FVKESK. In DNA, the CDR3 is TGTGCCAGCAGCCGGGGGGTTTGGGACACTGAAGCTTTCTTT. Encoded protein: CASSRGVWDTEAFF. The variable domain in full, with the rest retrieved from reference TRBV14 and TRBJ1-1, is EAGVTQFPSHSVIEKGQTVTLRCDPISGHDNLYWYRRVMGKEIKFLLHFVKESKQDESGMPNNRFLAERTGGTYSTLKVQPAELEDSGVYFCASSRGVWDTEAFFGQGTRLTVV.